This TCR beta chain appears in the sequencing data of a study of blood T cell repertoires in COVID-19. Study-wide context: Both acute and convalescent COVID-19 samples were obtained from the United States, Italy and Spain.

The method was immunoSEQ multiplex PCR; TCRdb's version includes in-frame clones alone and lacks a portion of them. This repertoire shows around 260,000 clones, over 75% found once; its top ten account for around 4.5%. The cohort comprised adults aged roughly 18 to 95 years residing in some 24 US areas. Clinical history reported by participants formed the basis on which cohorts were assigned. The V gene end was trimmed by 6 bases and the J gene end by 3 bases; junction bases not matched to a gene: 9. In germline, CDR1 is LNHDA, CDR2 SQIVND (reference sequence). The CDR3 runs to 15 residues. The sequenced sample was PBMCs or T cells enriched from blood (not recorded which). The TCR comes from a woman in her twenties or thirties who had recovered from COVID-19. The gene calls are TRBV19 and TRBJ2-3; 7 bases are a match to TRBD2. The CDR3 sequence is CASSPRGRVTDTQYF. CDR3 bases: TGTGCCAGTAGCCCGCGGGGGAGGGTGACAGATACGCAGTATTTT.